Only a few counts were recorded for the clone carrying this T cell receptor (beta chain). Its antigen is undetermined. Primers used in a second PCR of roughly 7 to 12 cycles were a sample-barcoded 5' primer and a J-beta primer mix. Sequencing of every sample gave 3 million or more CDR3-containing paired-end reads. TCRdb reanalysed the 5' RACE reads using MiXCR and keeps one entry per CDR3 protein. The data show 1.5 million to 2 million distinct CDR3 sequences, with less than 50% seen just once and 2.1% held by the top ten. This CDR3 spans 15 amino acids. Trimming shortened V by 0 bases and J by 0 bases, and 7 bases separated the two germline ends. Germline V CDR1 and CDR2: MGHRA, YSYEKL. Extraction yielded at least 5 micrograms of total RNA per sample. The sample originates from a study of blood T cells in healthy people across ages. Study-wide results and caveats: TCR beta diversity tracked closely with naive T cell percentage.

The sample consisted of blood. This receptor was identified in a woman aged 40-49 years in good health. J is TRBJ2-3 and V is TRBV4-1, with D uncertain. For the CDR3, the DNA is TGCGCCAGCAGCCAAGAACCCGCTAGCACAGATACGCAGTATTTT. Its translation: CASSQEPASTDTQYF.